A selection of T cell receptor beta chains follows, all from one sample in a study of blood T cell repertoires in COVID-19. Profiled with immunoSEQ multiplex PCR; TCRdb holds only in-frame clones, not every one. The table includes some 120,000 clones, around 83% detected once. Sequences were obtained from peripheral blood. The receptors derive from an elderly man with active or convalescent COVID-19. The CDR3 runs from the conserved cysteine through the conserved F or W. The D gene is left open where the match is weak.

CDR3 length	D gene	V gene	J gene	CDR3 DNA	CDR3 protein
13	.	TRBV4-3	TRBJ1-1	TGCGCCAGCAGCCCCACAGGGTGGGGTGAAGCTTTCTTT	CASSPTGWGEAFF
13	TRBD1	TRBV6-4	TRBJ1-1	TGTGCCAGCAGCAGGACAGGGAACACTGAAGCTTTCTTT	CASSRTGNTEAFF
16	.	TRBV18	TRBJ1-3	TGTGCCAGCTCAATTTCTTCCGGGACAACCCTAGGCACCATATATTTT	CASSISSGTTLGTIYF
13	.	TRBV28	TRBJ2-7	TGTGCCAGCAGTTTTGGAGCAGGGTCAACGCAGTACTTC	CASSFGAGSTQYF
15	TRBD1	TRBV7-2	TRBJ2-5	TGTGCCAGCAGCCCCTCCTGGACAGGGGGCGGGACCCAGTACTTC	CASSPSWTGGGTQYF
13	.	TRBV28	TRBJ1-6	TGTGCCAGCAGACCCACAGGTTCGGAAGCCCTCCACTTT	CASRPTGSEALHF
14	TRBD1	TRBV2	TRBJ2-5	TGTGCCAGCATTCCGGACAGGGATGGAGAGACCCAGTACTTC	CASIPDRDGETQYF
14	TRBD1	TRBV12-5	TRBJ1-4	TGTGCTAGTGGTCGGACAGGGGTGCGTGAAAAACTGTTTTTT	CASGRTGVREKLFF
15	TRBD2	TRBV5-4	TRBJ2-5	TGTGCCAGCAGCTTAGCTAGCGGGGGACAAGAGACCCAGTACTTC	CASSLASGGQETQYF
14	TRBD1	TRBV5-1	TRBJ1-4	TGCGCCAGCAGCTTGGTGACAGGGAATGAAAAACTGTTTTTT	CASSLVTGNEKLFF
15	TRBD1	TRBV27	TRBJ1-4	TGTGCCAGCAGTTTATCGGGACAGGGGGGAGAAAAACTGTTTTTT	CASSLSGQGGEKLFF